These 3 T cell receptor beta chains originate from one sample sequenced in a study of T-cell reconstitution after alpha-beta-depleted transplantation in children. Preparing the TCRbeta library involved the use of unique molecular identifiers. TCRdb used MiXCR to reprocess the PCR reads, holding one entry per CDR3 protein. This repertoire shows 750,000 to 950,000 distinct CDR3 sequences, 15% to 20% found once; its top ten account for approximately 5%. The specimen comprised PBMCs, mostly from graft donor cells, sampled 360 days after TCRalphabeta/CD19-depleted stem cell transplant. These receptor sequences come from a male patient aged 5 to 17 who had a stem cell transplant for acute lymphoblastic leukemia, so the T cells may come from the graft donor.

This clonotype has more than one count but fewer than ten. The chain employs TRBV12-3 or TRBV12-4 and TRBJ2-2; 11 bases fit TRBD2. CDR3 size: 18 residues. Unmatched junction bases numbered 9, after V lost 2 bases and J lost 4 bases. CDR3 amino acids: CASSLPSGRHRGTGELFF. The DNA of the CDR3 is TGTGCCAGCAGTTTACCTAGCGGGAGGCACCGTGGCACCGGGGAGCTGTTTTTT.

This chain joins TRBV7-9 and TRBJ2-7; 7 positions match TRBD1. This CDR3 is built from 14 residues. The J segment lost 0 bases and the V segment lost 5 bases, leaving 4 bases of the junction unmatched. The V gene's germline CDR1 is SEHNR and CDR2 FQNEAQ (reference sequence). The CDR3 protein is CASSHGQVSYEQYF. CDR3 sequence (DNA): TGTGCCAGCAGCCACGGACAGGTCTCCTACGAGCAGTACTTC.

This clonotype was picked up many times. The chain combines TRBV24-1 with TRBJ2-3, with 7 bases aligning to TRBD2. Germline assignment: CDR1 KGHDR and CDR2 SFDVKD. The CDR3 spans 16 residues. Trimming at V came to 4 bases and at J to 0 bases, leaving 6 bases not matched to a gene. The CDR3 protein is CATSDTTAGSTDTQYF. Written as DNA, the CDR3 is TGTGCCACCAGTGACACCACAGCGGGGAGCACAGATACGCAGTATTTT.